One T cell receptor (beta chain) is described in this entry. CDR3 size: 15 residues. Germline CDR1 and CDR2: MNHNY and SVGAGI (reference sequence). Trimming took 7 bases from V and 5 from J; bases not matched to a gene: 13. The data originate from a study of blood T cell repertoires in COVID-19. TCRdb keeps only in-frame clones here, not all; method: immunoSEQ multiplex PCR. The data contain under 200,000 clones, 85% of them seen just once; the ten biggest clones take up 0.9% to 0.95%. The clonotype originates from a man aged 60 to 69 with COVID-19, enrolled during active disease. Sequencing was performed on peripheral blood. This chain connects TRBV6-6 to TRBJ1-1, with 7 bases fitting TRBD1. CDR3 coding DNA: TGTGCCAGCACCCAAAAGACAGGGAAAGGAACTGAAGCTTTCTTT. Its translation: CASTQKTGKGTEAFF.